This section outlines one TCR beta chain sequence together with its context. The antigen remains undetermined. The sample comes from a study of Ad26.COV2.S vaccination and SARS-CoV-2 variants. General study points: Spike-specific TCR breadth ran higher among vaccine recipients than placebo recipients.

The protocol was immunoSEQ multiplex PCR, while the TCRdb copy is restricted to in-frame clones and leaves out a portion. The data contain hundreds of thousands of clones, more than 80% of them singletons. Specified treatment: some 20 received Ad26.COV2.S at low or high dose, single or two shots; about 5 received placebo; per-sample allocation not given. Sampling occurred on day 63 after the first vaccine or placebo injection. Donation was by an adult aged 18-55 years who was in Boston. The receptor was isolated from a person aged 18-65 years who received the Ad26.COV2.S COVID-19 vaccine or a placebo. Source: peripheral blood, taken in a trial of Ad26.COV2.S vaccine versus placebo.

The DNA for the CDR3 is TGTGCCAGCAGCCAAGATCCGAGCGGGGGATACTATGGCTACACCTTC. This translates into CASSQDPSGGYYGYTF. The V and J genes are TRBV14 and TRBJ1-2, with D perhaps TRBD1 (5 bases). V gave up 0 bases and J gave up 3 bases, with 14 bases separating them. CDR1 and CDR2 (germline): SGHDN, FVKESK. The CDR3 length is 16 residues.